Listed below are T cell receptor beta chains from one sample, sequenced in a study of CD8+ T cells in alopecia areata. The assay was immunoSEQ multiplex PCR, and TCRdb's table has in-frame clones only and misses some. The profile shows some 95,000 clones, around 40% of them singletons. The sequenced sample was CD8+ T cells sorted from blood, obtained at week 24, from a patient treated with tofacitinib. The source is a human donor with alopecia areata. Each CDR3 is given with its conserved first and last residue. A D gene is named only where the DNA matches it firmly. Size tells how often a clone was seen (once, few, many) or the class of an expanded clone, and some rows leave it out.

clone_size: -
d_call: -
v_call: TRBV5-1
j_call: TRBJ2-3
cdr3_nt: TGCGCCAGCAGGGTGACAGATACGCAGTATTTT
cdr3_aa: CASRVTDTQYF

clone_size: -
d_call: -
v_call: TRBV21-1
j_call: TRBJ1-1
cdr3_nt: TGTGCCAGCAACAAGGGAAGACGGACTGAAGCTTTCTTT
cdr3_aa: CASNKGRRTEAFF

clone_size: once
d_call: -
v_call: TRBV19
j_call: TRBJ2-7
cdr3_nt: TGTGCCAGTAGTATGACCGCCGGTAGCCCCGAGCAGTACTTC
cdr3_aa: CASSMTAGSPEQYF

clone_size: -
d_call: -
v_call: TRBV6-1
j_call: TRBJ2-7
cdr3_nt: TGTGCCAGCAGAATGGACAATCGCTGGTTCTTC
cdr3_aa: CASRMDNRWFF

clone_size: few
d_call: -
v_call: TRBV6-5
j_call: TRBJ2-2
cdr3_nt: TGTGCCAGCAGAACGACCAGGGTGGGGGAGCTGTTTTTT
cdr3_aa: CASRTTRVGELFF

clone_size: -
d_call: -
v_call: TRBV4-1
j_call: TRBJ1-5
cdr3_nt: TGCGCCAGCAGCCCCTCCACAGGGTCTAGCAATCAGCCCCAGCATTTT
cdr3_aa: CASSPSTGSSNQPQHF

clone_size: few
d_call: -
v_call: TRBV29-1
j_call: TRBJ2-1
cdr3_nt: TGCAGCGTTTCACCTCCTAGTTATGAGCAGTTCTTC
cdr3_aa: CSVSPPSYEQFF

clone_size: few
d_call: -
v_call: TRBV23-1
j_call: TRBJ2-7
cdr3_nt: TGCGCCAGCAGTCAATGGAGGGGGCTGAACTACGAGCAGTACTTC
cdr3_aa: CASSQWRGLNYEQYF

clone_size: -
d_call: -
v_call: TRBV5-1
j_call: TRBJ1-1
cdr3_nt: TGCGCCAGCAGCCCCGTGGACAGCATGAACACTGAAGCTTTCTTT
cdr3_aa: CASSPVDSMNTEAFF

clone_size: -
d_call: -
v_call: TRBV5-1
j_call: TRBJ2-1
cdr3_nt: TGCGCCAGCAGCAGGGGGGATGAGCAGTTCTTC
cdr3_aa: CASSRGDEQFF

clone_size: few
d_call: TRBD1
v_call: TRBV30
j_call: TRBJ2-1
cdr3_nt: TGTGCCTGGAGTGGTGACAGGGCCGATCAGACGAGCTCCTACAATGAGCAGTTCTTC
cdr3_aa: CAWSGDRADQTSSYNEQFF

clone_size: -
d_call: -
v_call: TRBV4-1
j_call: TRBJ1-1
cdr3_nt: TGCGCCAGCAGCTCTGCACGACAGAATGAAGCTTTCTTT
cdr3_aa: CASSSARQNEAFF

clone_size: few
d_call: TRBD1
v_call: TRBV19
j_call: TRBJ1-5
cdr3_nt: TGTGCCAGTAGTATCGGACTACAGGGGGCGAGCAATCAGCCCCAGCATTTT
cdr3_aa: CASSIGLQGASNQPQHF